The 16 T cell receptor beta chains presented below share a single source sample, sequenced in a study of blood T cell repertoires in COVID-19. Clones were sequenced by immunoSEQ multiplex PCR, and TCRdb holds only the in-frame ones, with some missing. Of 160,000 or so clones in the sample, 82% were seen once. The specimen sequenced was peripheral blood. These receptors originate from a woman in her 70s with acute or convalescent COVID-19.

The chain recombines TRBV7-9 with TRBJ2-1, with D unresolved. The V end lost 4 bases, the J end lost 3 bases, and 13 bases lay between the germline ends. Germline loops: CDR1 SEHNR, CDR2 FQNEAQ (reference sequence). CDR3 length: 15 amino acids. CDR3 sequence reads: CASSSQAGNYNEQFF. The CDR3 DNA is TGTGCCAGCAGCTCCCAGGCAGGCAACTACAATGAGCAGTTCTTC.

The chain has TRBV2 and TRBJ2-2; D possibly corresponds to TRBD2 (6 bases). The CDR3 runs to 13 residues. Germline V gene data show CDR1 as SNHLY and CDR2 as FYNNEI. Trimming took 6 bases from V and 6 from J, leaving 11 bases between them. The CDR3 spells CASRGGASGELFF. As DNA, the CDR3 is TGTGCCAGCAGGGGGGGTGCGTCCGGGGAGCTGTTTTTT.

Here the CDR3 reads CASSVLTGANYGYTF. The CDR3 DNA reads TGTGCCAGCAGCGTACTCACAGGGGCGAACTATGGCTACACCTTC. V usage is TRBV9 and J usage is TRBJ1-2, with 7 bases matching TRBD1. The CDR3 is made up of 15 amino acids. Germline lookup yields CDR1 SGDLS and CDR2 YYNGEE. V lost 1 base, J lost 2 bases, and 5 bases stayed unmatched.

The V call is TRBV5-1, the J call TRBJ1-4; 8 bases agree with TRBD1. This CDR3 comprises 17 residues. From germline, CDR1 is SGHRS and CDR2 YFSETQ. V gave up 0 bases and J gave up 7 bases; unmatched junction bases: 11. The CDR3 region has the DNA TGCGCCAGCAGCTTGGCCAACTTCGGACAGGGAGCTGAAAAACTGTTTTTT. The encoded protein is CASSLANFGQGAEKLFF. The full variable domain, in which reference TRBV5-1 and TRBJ1-4 provide the parts outside the CDR3, is KAGVTQTPRYLIKTRGQQVTLSCSPISGHRSVSWYQQTPGQGLQFLFEYFSETQRNKGNFPGRFSGRQFSNSRSEMNVSTLELGDSALYLCASSLANFGQGAEKLFFGSGTQLSVL.

This chain links TRBV18 with TRBJ2-3; 13 bases agree with TRBD2. V shed 3 bases, J shed 1 base, and the junction held 4 bases outside the gene matches. The CDR3 extends over 17 amino acids. The V gene's germline CDR1 is KGHSH and CDR2 LQKENI. CDR3 DNA sequence: TGTGCCAGCTCACCTCCTGGACTAGCGGGGGGCACAGATACGCAGTATTTT. Its protein product is CASSPPGLAGGTDTQYF.

This clone came up a few times. This sample also contains other DNA sequences that code for the same CDR3. The chain is built from TRBV3-1 (or the pseudogene TRBV3-2) and TRBJ1-2; 10 bases agree with TRBD1. V dropped 4 bases and J dropped 8; count of bases not matched to a gene: 4. Germline V CDR1 and CDR2: LGHDT, YNNKEL (reference sequence). The CDR3 length is 13 residues. The chain's CDR3 is CASSPGTGAGYTF. In DNA form, the CDR3 reads TGTGCCAGCAGCCCCGGGACAGGGGCCGGCTACACCTTC.

This clone has just a few counts. The CDR3 DNA sequence: TGTGCCAGTGGGGGACAGGGAAGGCCCCTCCACTTT. This sequence encodes CASGGQGRPLHF. The V gene is TRBV19, the J gene TRBJ1-6; TRBD1 matches 9 bases. V was pared by 8 bases and J by 13 bases, with 6 bases of the junction left unmatched. Per the germline V gene, CDR1 is LNHDA and CDR2 is SQIVND (reference sequence). This CDR3 region has 12 residues.

The count of this clone is one. The chain recombines TRBV6-6 with TRBJ1-3; 7 bases align to TRBD1. The germline V gene has CDR1 MNHNY and CDR2 SVGAGI (reference sequence). Trimming at V came to 6 bases and at J to 0 bases, leaving 8 bases not matched to a gene. This CDR3 contains 16 residues. The CDR3 DNA follows: TGTGCCAGCAGCGGTAATCAGGGGGACTCTGGAAACACCATATATTTT. Its translation is CASSGNQGDSGNTIYF.

This clone appeared once. This rearrangement joins TRBV19 to TRBJ1-2, with 8 bases fitting TRBD1. The CDR3 consists of 12 residues. V gave up 6 bases and J gave up 6 bases; unmatched junction bases: 3. In germline, CDR1 is LNHDA, CDR2 SQIVND (reference sequence). The chain's CDR3 is CASRDREHGYTF. Here the CDR3 DNA reads TGTGCCAGTAGGGACAGGGAGCATGGCTACACCTTC.

This chain links TRBV19 with TRBJ1-3; TRBD1 matches 11 bases. Per the germline V gene, CDR1 is LNHDA and CDR2 is SQIVND (reference sequence). Trimming at V came to 8 bases and at J to 6 bases, leaving 9 bases not matched to a gene. This CDR3 region has 15 residues. In DNA form, the CDR3 reads TGTGCCAGTTCTCGGACAGGGGGCTTGGAAAACACCATATATTTT. It translates to CASSRTGGLENTIYF. The full variable domain, with the rest looked up from reference TRBV19 and TRBJ1-3, is DGGITQSPKYLFRKEGQNVTLSCEQNLNHDAMYWYRQDPGQGLRLIYYSQIVNDFQKGDIAEGYSVSREKKESFPLTVTSAQKNPTAFYLCASSRTGGLENTIYFGEGSWLTVV.

The chain joins TRBV19 to TRBJ2-4; D possibly corresponds to TRBD2 (7 bases). The CDR3 is 16 residues long. Between the trimmed V and J ends, which lost 3 bases and 4 bases, there was a span of 16 bases. From germline, CDR1 is LNHDA and CDR2 SQIVND (reference sequence). The CDR3: CASSMGQGRVKNIQYF. CDR3 DNA sequence: TGTGCCAGTAGTATGGGGCAGGGGAGGGTGAAAAACATTCAGTACTTC. The variable domain in full, with the rest retrieved from reference TRBV19 and TRBJ2-4, is DGGITQSPKYLFRKEGQNVTLSCEQNLNHDAMYWYRQDPGQGLRLIYYSQIVNDFQKGDIAEGYSVSREKKESFPLTVTSAQKNPTAFYLCASSMGQGRVKNIQYFGAGTRLSVL.

This chain's CDR3 is CASSPGQYNSPLHF. Written as DNA, the CDR3 is TGTGCCAGCAGTCCGGGACAGTATAATTCACCCCTCCACTTT. The J gene is TRBJ1-6, the V gene TRBV27; TRBD1 aligns across 7 bases. The CDR3 sequence is 14 residues long. V trimming: 5 bases; J trimming: 4 bases; junction bases outside the gene matches: 2. CDR1 is MNHEY, CDR2 SMNVEV, per germline (reference sequence).

The J gene is TRBJ1-3, the V gene TRBV5-1, with 8 bases lining up with TRBD1. The junction had 10 bases not matched to a gene; V was cut back by 4 bases and J by 7 bases. Germline assignment: CDR1 SGHRS and CDR2 YFSETQ. This CDR3 spans 15 amino acids. CDR3 DNA: TGCGCCAGCAGCCTAGAGGGACAGGATCGGAACACCATATATTTT. It translates to CASSLEGQDRNTIYF.

The chain combines TRBV24-1 with TRBJ2-2; D gene ambiguous. The CDR3 is 16 residues long. Looked up from germline, CDR1 is KGHDR and CDR2 is SFDVKD. V was clipped by 0 bases and J by 6 bases, with 13 bases between them. The CDR3 DNA reads as TGTGCCACCAGTGATTTGCAGCCAGGATATTCCGGGGAGCTGTTTTTT. Protein sequence: CATSDLQPGYSGELFF.

This rearrangement joins TRBV3-1 (or the pseudogene TRBV3-2) to TRBJ1-2; 7 positions match TRBD1. The junction had 6 bases not matched to a gene; V was cut back by 4 bases and J by 7 bases. This CDR3 has 13 amino acids. Germline V CDR1 and CDR2: LGHDT, YNNKEL (reference sequence). The CDR3 region has the DNA TGTGCCAGCAGCCTCAGGGGGAGTAGTGGCTACACCTTC. Amino acids: CASSLRGSSGYTF.

This clone was counted a single time. The chain carries TRBV5-1 and TRBJ2-1; no clear D gene. The CDR3 runs to 11 residues. Trimming removed 4 bases at V and 7 bases at J, with 6 bases between. The germline V gene has CDR1 SGHRS and CDR2 YFSETQ. Here the CDR3 reads CASSGENEQFF. The CDR3, as DNA: TGCGCCAGCAGCGGAGAGAATGAGCAGTTCTTC.